The rows below give T cell receptor beta chains drawn from one sample of a study of cytomegalovirus exposure and HLA in healthy donors. The data were produced by immunoSEQ multiplex PCR, yet TCRdb's version contains in-frame clones alone and is incomplete. The sample shows roughly 130,000 clones, around 89% of them seen only once. Sample: PBMCs. Receptors originate from a woman aged 30 to 39 in good health and CMV-seropositive. Both conserved end residues are part of each CDR3. Fields, in order: D gene, V gene, J gene, clone size, CDR3 DNA, CDR3 protein. D genes are given only for firm matches. Size values are once, few and many counts, or a class for expanded clones, and some rows have none.

>-|TRBV5-1|TRBJ1-1|-
TGCGCCAGCAGCAGAGCCGGGGAGAACACTGAAGCTTTCTTT
CASSRAGENTEAFF
>-|TRBV4-1|TRBJ2-2|-
TGCGCCAGCAGCCAAGGCCCTATACCCGGGGAGCTGTTTTTT
CASSQGPIPGELFF
>-|TRBV7-3|TRBJ1-1|-
TGTGCCAGCAGCTTATCGGGGAACACTGAAGCTTTCTTT
CASSLSGNTEAFF
>TRBD1|TRBV2|TRBJ1-2|-
TGTGCCAGCACCGCGGGCCCGGGACAGGGATCCGGCTACACCTTC
CASTAGPGQGSGYTF
>TRBD2|TRBV9|TRBJ2-1|-
TGTGCCAGCAGCCCTCGGACTAGCGGGAGGGTGAGCTCCTACAATGAGCAGTTCTTC
CASSPRTSGRVSSYNEQFF
>-|TRBV5-1|TRBJ1-2|-
TGCGCCAGCAGCTTGGGCCTGACAGTCTACACGGATGGCTACACCTTC
CASSLGLTVYTDGYTF
>TRBD2|TRBV28|TRBJ2-3|-
TGTGCCAGCAGGAGGACTAGCGGCACAGATACGCAGTATTTT
CASRRTSGTDTQYF
>TRBD1|TRBV5-1|TRBJ1-1|-
TGCGCCAGCAGCTTGGAATTCGGACAGGGCCTCAACACTGAAGCTTTCTTT
CASSLEFGQGLNTEAFF
>-|TRBV6-5|TRBJ1-6|-
TGTGCCAGCAGCAGGACAGCTAATTCACCCCTCCACTTT
CASSRTANSPLHF
>-|TRBV12-5|TRBJ2-7|-
TGTGCTAGTGGTTTGACAGATCGGCTCTCCTACGAGCAGTACTTC
CASGLTDRLSYEQYF
>-|TRBV19|TRBJ1-1|-
TGTGCCAGTAGTACCTCTTTGGGAGCGAACACTGAAGCTTTCTTT
CASSTSLGANTEAFF
>TRBD1|TRBV5-1|TRBJ2-1|-
TGCGCCAGCAGCCATTTTCCAGGGGGCGGCGGTGAGCAGTTCTTC
CASSHFPGGGGEQFF
>-|TRBV1|TRBJ2-4|-
TGCACCAGCAGCCATGCCCCCCAGGGTCTAGCCAAAAACATTCAGTACTTC
CTSSHAPQGLAKNIQYF
>TRBD2|TRBV5-1|TRBJ2-2|few
TGCGCCAGCAGCCACTTTAGCGGGCGACGAAACACCGGGGAGCTGTTTTTT
CASSHFSGRRNTGELFF
>TRBD1|TRBV5-1|TRBJ2-7|few
TGCGCCAGCAGCCCGGGACAGCCAGCCTACGAGCAGTACTTC
CASSPGQPAYEQYF
>-|TRBV11-2|TRBJ2-5|once
TGTGCCAGCAGCCCATCTAGCCAAGAGACCCAGTACTTC
CASSPSSQETQYF
>-|TRBV5-1|TRBJ1-5|-
TGCGCCAGCAGCTTGGCCCCAGGTTCGGATCAGCCCCAGCATTTT
CASSLAPGSDQPQHF
>-|TRBV5-1|TRBJ2-7|-
TGCGCCAGCAGCTTCCTAGTTCTCGGCCCCTACGAGCAGTACTTC
CASSFLVLGPYEQYF
>-|TRBV19|TRBJ2-1|-
TGTGCCAGTAAAGTTGATGGCGGTAATGAGCAGTTCTTC
CASKVDGGNEQFF
>TRBD2|TRBV5-6|TRBJ2-3|-
TGTGCCAGCAGCTCACTAGCGCGCGACGTGGGTACGCAGTATTTT
CASSSLARDVGTQYF
>TRBD2|TRBV2|TRBJ2-2|few
TGTGCCAGCCGCTCGAGCGGGAGCTTCACCGGGGAGCTGTTTTTT
CASRSSGSFTGELFF
>TRBD2|TRBV5-1|TRBJ2-1|once
TGCGCCAGCAGCCGGGACCCGGGACTAGGTGGCAATGAGCAGTTCTTC
CASSRDPGLGGNEQFF
>-|TRBV7-3|TRBJ2-2|-
TGTGCCAGCAGCTTTAGTACGAACACCGGGGAGCTGTTTTTT
CASSFSTNTGELFF
>TRBD1|TRBV27|TRBJ2-7|-
TGTGCCAGCAGTTCTACCCCGACAGGGGTCCCCTACGAGCAGTACTTC
CASSSTPTGVPYEQYF
>-|TRBV9|TRBJ2-3|few
TGTGCCAGCAGCGTAGTGGGCTATAGCACAGATACGCAGTATTTT
CASSVVGYSTDTQYF
>-|TRBV20-1|TRBJ2-2|-
TGCAGTGCTAGGGGCTCCGGGGAGCTGTTTTTT
CSARGSGELFF
>TRBD1|TRBV6-6|TRBJ1-5|-
TGTGCCAGCAGACAGCTACCAGGGGGTCAGCCCCAGCATTTT
CASRQLPGGQPQHF
>TRBD2|TRBV15|TRBJ2-3|-
TGTGCCACCAGCAGAGAGGCTAGCGGGATAGGCACGCAGTATTTT
CATSREASGIGTQYF
>TRBD2|TRBV5-6|TRBJ2-7|-
TGTGCCAGCAGCCCGGCCCCTAGCGGGCCCTACGAGCAGTACTTC
CASSPAPSGPYEQYF
>TRBD1|TRBV28|TRBJ2-3|-
TGTGCCAGCAGCACCGGGACAGGATACACAGATACGCAGTATTTT
CASSTGTGYTDTQYF
>-|TRBV11-2|TRBJ1-2|-
TGTGCCAGCAGCGCCGCCCGCCGTCCCCGAGGAGGCTACACCTTC
CASSAARRPRGGYTF
>-|TRBV19|TRBJ1-5|few
TGTGCCAGTAGTATACGGAGTAGCAATCAGCCCCAGCATTTT
CASSIRSSNQPQHF
>TRBD1|TRBV5-1|TRBJ2-7|-
TGCGCCAGCAGCGCGGGGCAGGGGACAGGGGTCGAGCAGTACTTC
CASSAGQGTGVEQYF
>-|TRBV7-2|TRBJ2-7|-
TGTGCCAGCAGCCGGGACTTGAAGGGGATTAACGAGCAGTACTTC
CASSRDLKGINEQYF
>-|TRBV27|TRBJ2-3|-
TGTGCCAGCAGTCCGATCCCCTTGACAGGCCGCCCTAGCACAGATACGCAGTATTTT
CASSPIPLTGRPSTDTQYF
>-|TRBV6-5|TRBJ2-2|once
TGTGCCAGCAAAATACAGCCGATCACCGGGGAGCTGTTTTTT
CASKIQPITGELFF
>-|TRBV6-4|TRBJ2-2|-
TGTGCCAGCATGCTCCATCGTGACAGCCTCACCGGGGAGCTGTTTTTT
CASMLHRDSLTGELFF
>TRBD2|TRBV13|TRBJ2-7|-
TGTGCCAGCAGCCTTGCCGGGACTAGCGGGTCCTACGAGCAGTACTTC
CASSLAGTSGSYEQYF
>TRBD1|TRBV28|TRBJ1-2|-
TGTGCCAGCAGTTCCTCAAAATCCGGGACAGGGGTGTATGGCTACACCTTC
CASSSSKSGTGVYGYTF
>-|TRBV27|TRBJ2-7|-
TGTGCCACCAGAGGGAGCTCCTACGAGCAGTACTTC
CATRGSSYEQYF
>-|TRBV5-1|TRBJ2-7|-
TGCGCCAGCAGCCCGTGGCCCCAATCCTACGAGCAGTACTTC
CASSPWPQSYEQYF
>TRBD2|TRBV5-1|TRBJ2-3|-
TGCGCCAGCAGCGTATCCGGGACTAGCGGCACAGATACGCAGTATTTT
CASSVSGTSGTDTQYF
>-|TRBV11-2|TRBJ2-3|-
TGTGCCAGCAGCCCTCTGGATACGCAGTATTTT
CASSPLDTQYF
>-|TRBV5-1|TRBJ1-2|-
TGCGCCAGCAGCTTCGAGACAGCTAACTATGGCTACACCTTC
CASSFETANYGYTF
>-|TRBV7-9|TRBJ1-2|-
TGTGCCAGCAGCTCACGACGGTACAAAGCGGGCTACACCTTC
CASSSRRYKAGYTF
>TRBD1|TRBV28|TRBJ1-2|-
TGTGCCAGCAGTTTATACAGACAGGGCTATGGCTACACCTTC
CASSLYRQGYGYTF
>TRBD1|TRBV29-1|TRBJ2-7|-
TGCAGCGCCACCCCGGGACAGGGTATCTACGAGCAGTACTTC
CSATPGQGIYEQYF
>-|TRBV5-4|TRBJ2-3|-
TGTGCCAGCAGCTTGGGTATTCGCACAGATACGCAGTATTTT
CASSLGIRTDTQYF
>-|TRBV2|TRBJ2-5|-
TGTGCCAGCAGTGAAGGGGCGGGGATTGGGCAAGAGACCCAGTACTTC
CASSEGAGIGQETQYF
>TRBD1|TRBV15|TRBJ1-3|few
TGTGCCACCAGCATGGGACAGGGGAGGAGAAACACCATATATTTT
CATSMGQGRRNTIYF
>-|TRBV4-2|TRBJ2-7|-
TGTGCCAGCAGCCTACAACCTGACTACGAGCAGTACTTC
CASSLQPDYEQYF
>-|TRBV18|TRBJ1-5|-
TGTGCCAGCTCACAGGGGGTTGGCAATCAGCCCCAGCATTTT
CASSQGVGNQPQHF
>-|TRBV11-2|TRBJ2-7|-
TGTGCCAGCAGCTTAATACACGGGGACTACGAGCAGTACTTC
CASSLIHGDYEQYF
>TRBD2|TRBV7-8|TRBJ2-3|once
TGTGCCAGCAGCCCTAGCGGGGGGTATAGCACAGATACGCAGTATTTT
CASSPSGGYSTDTQYF
>-|TRBV28|TRBJ2-7|-
TGTGCCAGCAGTTTCCCCGCATTGTCACTCAAGTACTTC
CASSFPALSLKYF
>-|TRBV29-1|TRBJ2-5|-
TGCAGCGTGAGGGGCAGGGGTTTGCAAGAGACCCAGTACTTC
CSVRGRGLQETQYF
>-|TRBV7-9|TRBJ1-1|-
TGTGCCAGCAGCTTAGCGACAATGAACACTGAAGCTTTCTTT
CASSLATMNTEAFF
>-|TRBV5-6|TRBJ1-4|once
TGTGCCAGCAGCTTGGGGACAGCTGAGGGACTGTTTTTT
CASSLGTAEGLFF
>-|TRBV10-3|TRBJ1-6|-
TGTGCCATCAGTGTATCAGAGGGTTCAGAGTCACCCCTCCACTTT
CAISVSEGSESPLHF
>-|TRBV2|TRBJ2-7|-
TGTGCCAGCAGTGACATCCCCTACGGGTTGCAGTACTTC
CASSDIPYGLQYF